This is a list of T cell receptor beta chains from one sample in a study of shared clonotypes between healthy human individuals. Measured with immunoSEQ multiplex PCR; TCRdb has only the in-frame clones, and not every one. There are about 690,000 clones in the sample; around 90% occur only once, and 34% lies in the top ten. The sequencing sample was made of memory CD8+ T cells from PBMCs. These receptor sequences come from a man aged 18 to 30 in good health. Some clones in this sample may be carry-over from other donors' samples. Both conserved end residues are part of each CDR3. D genes are given only for firm matches. Clone size is given for some rows only: seen once, a few or many times, or a class if the clone is expanded.

j_gene,v_gene,d_gene,abundance,CDR3aa,CDR3nt
TRBJ2-1,TRBV9,.,once,CASSVGRTPANEQFF,TGTGCCAGCAGCGTAGGTAGGACACCAGCCAATGAGCAGTTCTTC
TRBJ1-1,TRBV28,.,.,CASTLQMNTEAFF,TGTGCCAGCACCTTACAAATGAACACTGAAGCTTTCTTT
TRBJ2-7,TRBV11-3,.,.,CASSHRGGQGLSYEQYF,TGTGCCAGCAGCCACCGGGGGGGACAGGGCCTCTCCTACGAGCAGTACTTC
TRBJ2-1,TRBV11-2,TRBD1,.,CASSFSLGRDRESMKFF,TGTGCCAGCAGCTTTAGTCTGGGGCGGGACAGGGAGAGTATGAAGTTCTTC
TRBJ1-1,TRBV9,.,.,CASSVTGLGTEAFF,TGTGCCAGCAGCGTGACGGGCCTAGGAACTGAAGCTTTCTTT
TRBJ2-1,TRBV11-2,.,.,CASSSPGQFF,TGTGCCAGCAGCTCCCCCGGGCAGTTCTTC
TRBJ2-2,TRBV29-1,.,.,CSVVEKRVGLYTGELFF,TGCAGCGTTGTGGAAAAACGGGTGGGACTTTACACCGGGGAGCTGTTTTTT
TRBJ2-1,TRBV29-1,TRBD1,.,CSVPTGVFDEQFF,TGCAGCGTACCCACAGGGGTTTTCGATGAGCAGTTCTTC
TRBJ2-7,TRBV11-2,.,.,CASALYRGSYEQYF,TGTGCCAGCGCTTTATATCGGGGCTCCTACGAGCAGTACTTC
TRBJ1-2,TRBV27,TRBD1,.,CASSSTGSLYGYTF,TGTGCCAGCAGTTCGACAGGGAGTCTCTATGGCTACACCTTC
TRBJ2-1,TRBV7-2,.,few,CASSRYGLGSSYNEQFF,TGTGCCAGCAGCCGGTACGGACTGGGGAGCTCCTACAATGAGCAGTTCTTC
TRBJ2-1,TRBV28,.,.,CASSSPVEGSSYNEQFF,TGTGCCAGCAGTTCCCCAGTTGAGGGCAGCTCCTACAATGAGCAGTTCTTC
TRBJ2-2,TRBV2,.,once,CASSEAGASTNTGELFF,TGTGCCAGCAGTGAAGCGGGGGCATCTACGAACACCGGGGAGCTGTTTTTT
TRBJ1-2,TRBV27,.,.,CASSLGAGVYGYTF,TGTGCCAGCAGTTTAGGGGCAGGCGTCTATGGCTACACCTTC
TRBJ1-1,TRBV11-1,TRBD1,.,CASRLRPGQGKTEAFF,TGTGCCAGCAGACTACGCCCGGGACAGGGGAAAACTGAAGCTTTCTTT
TRBJ2-1,TRBV19,TRBD2,.,CASSITSGRYNEQFF,TGTGCCAGTAGTATCACTAGCGGGAGGTACAATGAGCAGTTCTTC
TRBJ1-1,TRBV9,.,.,CASSLFGSLGTEAFF,TGTGCCAGTTCCCTATTTGGGTCCTTAGGGACTGAAGCTTTCTTT
TRBJ2-7,TRBV6-5,.,.,CATSSGLLREQYF,TGTGCCACCTCGTCGGGGTTGCTACGAGAGCAGTACTTC
TRBJ2-5,TRBV28,.,.,CASSLGGQETQYF,TGTGCCAGCTCGTTGGGGGGACAAGAGACCCAGTACTTC
TRBJ2-3,TRBV4-1,TRBD2,.,CASSLIAGASTDTQYF,TGCGCCAGCAGCCTTATAGCGGGGGCTAGCACAGATACGCAGTATTTT
TRBJ1-2,TRBV28,TRBD1,.,CASSRQGTYGYTF,TGTGCCAGCAGTCGACAGGGGACCTATGGCTACACCTTC
TRBJ2-7,TRBV5-4,.,.,CASSFRGSYEQYF,TGTGCCAGCAGCTTTAGGGGTTCCTACGAGCAGTACTTC